The 28 T cell receptor beta chains given below trace back to one sample, sequenced in a study of CD8 T cells in Susac syndrome. Reverse transcription used roughly 0.5 to 1 ug RNA and random hexamers. Each CDR3 protein gets one entry after TCRdb re-called the immunoSEQ multiplex PCR reads with MiXCR. The sample records more than 65,000 distinct CDR3 sequences, approximately 95% being singletons. Sequencing used CD8+ T cells from PBMCs. The receptors come from a human donor in good health.

The chain has TRBV9 and TRBJ2-1, with 12 bases aligning to TRBD2. This CDR3 has 17 residues. Germline V gene sequence: CDR1 SGDLS, CDR2 YYNGEE. J was trimmed by 5 bases and V by 0 bases; bases with no gene match: 6. CDR3 DNA: TGTGCCAGCAGCGTAGTGGGGGCTAGCGGGGGGGACAATGAGCAGTTCTTC. As protein: CASSVVGASGGDNEQFF.

V gene TRBV28 combines with J gene TRBJ2-3; TRBD1 is a possible D gene (5 bases). V lost 5 bases, J lost 3 bases, and 15 bases lay in between. CDR3 length: 15 residues. CDR1 is MDHEN, CDR2 SYDVKM, per germline. CDR3 sequence: CASSPRQGTTDTQYF. DNA of the CDR3: TGTGCCAGCAGTCCCCGGCAGGGTACAACAGATACGCAGTATTTT.

This clonotype appeared once. The CDR3 DNA follows: TGTGCCAGCAGTTTAGCGGGCCCAATGTACGAGCAGTACGTC. Amino acid sequence: CASSLAGPMYEQYV. This chain links TRBV12-3 or TRBV12-4 with TRBJ2-7; D gene uncertain. The CDR3 totals 14 residues. Trimming stripped 0 bases from V and 4 bases from J, with 10 bases between.

This chain uses TRBV28 with TRBJ1-5; D is undetermined. There are 14 residues in the CDR3. V lost 2 bases, J lost 2 bases, and 7 bases lay in between. Germline CDR1 is MDHEN and CDR2 is SYDVKM. The CDR3 bases are TGTGCCAGCAGTTTACGGGTGGGCAATCAGCCCCAGCATTTT. It encodes CASSLRVGNQPQHF.

V is TRBV6-2 or TRBV6-3 and J is TRBJ2-3; D perhaps matches TRBD2 (6 bases). The CDR3 covers 14 residues. Germline values: CDR1 MNHEY, CDR2 SVGEGT. The V and J ends lost 5 bases and 3 bases respectively, with 12 bases between them. CDR3 protein: CASSTGGVTDTQYF. CDR3 nucleotide sequence: TGTGCCAGCAGTACTGGCGGGGTTACAGATACGCAGTATTTT.

This chain connects TRBV9 to TRBJ2-3; D gene uncertain. CDR1 and CDR2 (germline): SGDLS, YYNGEE. V was trimmed by 0 bases and J by 6 bases, leaving 14 bases between them. CDR3 length: 15 residues. Written as DNA, the CDR3 is TGTGCCAGCAGCGTAGCGATTAGTAATGCCGATACGCAGTATTTT. It codes for CASSVAISNADTQYF.

V gene TRBV6-5 combines with J gene TRBJ2-1; a possible D gene is TRBD2 (5 bases). Looked up from germline, CDR1 is MNHEY and CDR2 is SVGAGI. The CDR3 runs 15 residues. Trimming stripped 7 bases from V and 0 bases from J, with 13 bases between. This CDR3 reads CASNLVGSSYNEQFF. CDR3 nucleotide sequence: TGTGCCAGCAACTTGGTGGGGAGCTCCTACAATGAGCAGTTCTTC.

DNA of the CDR3: TGTGCCAGTAGTATGAGCGGGTTTCATCAGCCCCAGCATTTT. This codes for CASSMSGFHQPQHF. The rearrangement links TRBV19 to TRBJ1-5; D gene uncertain. This CDR3 spans 14 amino acids. Trimming took off 3 bases at V and 5 bases at J, with 11 bases between the two ends. The germline V gene encodes CDR1 LNHDA and CDR2 SQIVND (reference sequence).

This clonotype showed up just a few times. The chain combines TRBV28 with TRBJ1-1; D possibly corresponds to TRBD1 (5 bases). Per the germline V gene, CDR1 is MDHEN and CDR2 is SYDVKM. This CDR3 has 14 amino acids. V was cut by 2 bases and J by 0 bases, with 7 bases left in between. CDR3 bases: TGTGCCAGCAGTTTAACAGGTCTGAACACTGAAGCTTTCTTT. Translated, it gives CASSLTGLNTEAFF.

The rearrangement links TRBV4-3 to TRBJ1-4; TRBD1 agrees at 9 bases. J gave up 6 bases and V 4 bases, and 6 bases lay outside the gene matches. Germline lookup yields CDR1 LGHNA and CDR2 YSLEER. The CDR3 has 15 amino acids. The CDR3 here is CASSPGTGRDEKLFF. CDR3 sequence (DNA): TGCGCCAGCAGCCCCGGGACAGGGCGTGATGAAAAACTGTTTTTT.

The rearrangement links TRBV13 to TRBJ1-4; possibly TRBD1 for D (5 bases). This CDR3 is 13 amino acids long. Germline CDR1 and CDR2: PRHDT and FYEKMQ (reference sequence). Trimming removed 6 bases from V and 8 bases from J, with 13 bases in between. This chain's CDR3 is CASSSGDREKLFF. DNA of the CDR3: TGTGCCAGCAGTTCCGGGGACCGAGAAAAACTGTTTTTT.

This clonotype has just a few counts. The chain carries TRBV29-1 and TRBJ1-2, with TRBD1 as a possible D gene (6 bases). Germline V CDR1 and CDR2: SQVTM, ANQGSEA. The V end lost 3 bases, the J end lost 2 bases, and 13 bases lay between the germline ends. CDR3 size: 14 residues. CDR3 in DNA: TGCAGCGTTGAGGGGGCGCCGGGAAACTATGGCTACACCTTC. It yields the protein CSVEGAPGNYGYTF.

In its sample, this clonotype was seen a few times. The J gene is TRBJ2-7, the V gene TRBV5-6; TRBD1 is a possible D gene (5 bases). Germline loops: CDR1 SGHDT, CDR2 YYEEEE. CDR3 length: 15 amino acids. The V end was cut by 5 bases, the J end by 2 bases, with 17 bases between. The CDR3 loop is CASSQGPGPTYEQYF. Written as DNA, the CDR3 is TGTGCCAGCAGTCAAGGGCCAGGGCCAACCTACGAGCAGTACTTC.

The chain uses TRBV3-1 and TRBJ2-1; D is unclear. V was pared by 4 bases and J by 10 bases, with 14 bases between. Germline V gives CDR1 LGHDT, CDR2 YNNKEL (reference sequence). The CDR3 length is 13 residues. CDR3 nucleotides: TGTGCCAGCAGCCCTAAAAGGACCAGGGAGCAGTTCTTC. Translation gives CASSPKRTREQFF.

This chain connects TRBV18 to TRBJ2-3; a possible D gene is TRBD1 (6 bases). Germline V CDR1 and CDR2: KGHSH, LQKENI. The CDR3 covers 14 residues. V lost 6 bases to trimming and J lost 2 bases, with 12 bases between them. The CDR3 DNA reads as TGTGCCAGCTCTGCCGGGACAATCACAGATACGCAGTATTTT. It codes for CASSAGTITDTQYF. The complete variable domain, with remaining parts taken from reference TRBV18 and TRBJ2-3, reads NAGVMQNPRHLVRRRGQEARLRCSPMKGHSHVYWYRQLPEEGLKFMVYLQKENIIDESGMPKERFSAEFPKEGPSILRIQQVVRGDSAAYFCASSAGTITDTQYFGPGTRLTVL.

V gene TRBV28 combines with J gene TRBJ2-4; possible D gene TRBD2, 6 bases. The CDR3 spans 16 residues. The V end lost 4 bases, the J end lost 5 bases, and 18 bases lay between the germline ends. The germline V gene has CDR1 MDHEN and CDR2 SYDVKM. The CDR3 DNA is TGTGCCAGCAGTTATCGGGAGACCCGGTGGGAAAACATTCAGTACTTC. Amino acids: CASSYRETRWENIQYF.

As DNA, the CDR3 is TGTGCCAGCAGCCAAGATCTTTCTAGTTACACGCAGTATTTT. The encoded protein is CASSQDLSSYTQYF. The gene calls are TRBV14 and TRBJ2-3; D is undetermined. Germline V gene sequence: CDR1 SGHDN, CDR2 FVKESK. The CDR3 consists of 14 residues. V dropped 0 bases and J dropped 9 bases, with 13 bases sitting between them.

The chain joins TRBV30 to TRBJ2-1; D is possibly TRBD1 (5 bases). Trimming cost V 4 bases and J 7 bases, with 8 bases left between them. The CDR3 length is 11 residues. Germline V lookup: CDR1 GTSNPN, CDR2 SVGIG (reference sequence). CDR3 nucleotides: TGTGCCTGGACGTCAGGGAATGAGCAGTTCTTC. Encoded protein: CAWTSGNEQFF. The variable domain in full, with the rest retrieved from reference TRBV30 and TRBJ2-1, is SQTIHQWPATLVQPVGSPLSLECTVEGTSNPNLYWYRQAAGRGLQLLFYSVGIGQISSEVPQNLSASRPQDRQFILSSKKLLLSDSGFYLCAWTSGNEQFFGPGTRLTVL.

This rearrangement joins TRBV7-9 to TRBJ1-2; D might be TRBD1 (5 bases). Looked up from germline, CDR1 is SEHNR and CDR2 is FQNEAQ (reference sequence). Trimming took 7 bases from V and 8 from J, leaving 26 bases between them. This CDR3 has 16 residues. CDR3 in DNA: TGTGCCAGCACTTCTTACCCCACAGGCAGGGATGAAGGCTACACCTTC. This sequence encodes CASTSYPTGRDEGYTF. Full variable domain (outside the CDR3, taken from reference TRBV7-9 and TRBJ1-2): DTGVSQNPRHKITKRGQNVTFRCDPISEHNRLYWYRQTLGQGPEFLTYFQNEAQLEKSRLLSDRFSAERPKGSFSTLEIQRTEQGDSAMYLCASTSYPTGRDEGYTFGSGTRLTVV.

The chain carries TRBV29-1 and TRBJ1-2; weak D call: TRBD1 (5 bases). Germline-derived CDR1 and CDR2 are SQVTM and ANQGSEA. V dropped 3 bases and J dropped 8 bases, with 16 bases sitting between them. CDR3 length: 13 residues. CDR3 in DNA: TGCAGCGTTGAGTTAACCGGGGACGGCGGCTACACCTTC. Residues: CSVELTGDGGYTF.

V gene TRBV13 combines with J gene TRBJ2-7; TRBD2 matches 7 bases. Germline V CDR1 and CDR2: PRHDT, FYEKMQ (reference sequence). CDR3 length: 15 residues. Germline trimming cut 5 bases from V and 0 bases from J; bases unmatched to any gene: 7. CDR3 DNA: TGTGCCAGCAGCGCAGGGAGGGTGGTCTCCTACGAGCAGTACTTC. Protein product: CASSAGRVVSYEQYF.

The chain is built from TRBV29-1 and TRBJ1-2; D unresolved. Trimming stripped 6 bases from V and 7 bases from J, with 18 bases between. The CDR3 runs to 13 residues. Germline loops: CDR1 SQVTM, CDR2 ANQGSEA. The CDR3 spells CSVAVEALGGYTF. Here the CDR3 DNA reads TGCAGCGTCGCCGTGGAAGCGTTGGGTGGCTACACCTTC.

The rearrangement uses TRBV11-2 and TRBJ2-5; the match to TRBD2 covers 7 bases. Trimming at V came to 4 bases and at J to 5 bases, leaving 4 bases not matched to a gene. The CDR3 contains 13 residues. The germline V gene has CDR1 SGHAT and CDR2 FQNNGV. CDR3: CASSSLSGETQYF. Here the CDR3 DNA reads TGTGCCAGCAGCTCTCTTAGCGGGGAGACCCAGTACTTC.

The V and J genes are TRBV6-2 or TRBV6-3 and TRBJ2-5, with D hard to call. Germline V lookup: CDR1 MNHEY, CDR2 SVGEGT. The CDR3 has 14 residues. Between the trimmed V and J ends, which lost 7 bases and 4 bases, there was a span of 16 bases. In DNA form, the CDR3 reads TGTGCCAGCACCTTTAGGCCCATGGGAGAGACCCAGTACTTC. This encodes CASTFRPMGETQYF.

The V and J genes are TRBV28 and TRBJ2-7, with 8 positions matching TRBD1. The CDR3 spans 12 residues. Per germline, CDR1 MDHEN and CDR2 SYDVKM. The CDR3 nucleotides read TGTATAGAAAATACAGGGGGCTACGAGCAGTACGTC. The encoded protein is CIENTGGYEQYV.

V gene TRBV15 combines with J gene TRBJ2-3; a weak D match, TRBD2 (7 bases). The length of the CDR3 is 16 residues. Trimming cost V 1 base and J 2 bases, with 13 bases left between them. CDR1 LNHNV and CDR2 YYDKDF come from the germline V gene (reference sequence). CDR3 in amino acids: CATSRVGGALTDTQYF. The CDR3 nucleotides read TGTGCCACCAGCAGAGTGGGGGGGGCACTCACAGATACGCAGTATTTT. Together with reference TRBV15 and TRBJ2-3, the CDR3 gives the full variable domain: DAMVIQNPRYQVTQFGKPVTLSCSQTLNHNVMYWYQQKSSQAPKLLFHYYDKDFNNEADTPDNFQSRRPNTSFCFLDIRSPGLGDTAMYLCATSRVGGALTDTQYFGPGTRLTVL.

The chain uses TRBV5-1 and TRBJ1-1; no clear D gene. The CDR3 runs 13 residues. V shed 2 bases and J shed 3 bases, with 8 bases lying between them. Looked up from germline, CDR1 is SGHRS and CDR2 is YFSETQ. The CDR3 protein is CASSLDRDTEAFF. The CDR3 coding sequence is TGCGCCAGCAGCTTAGACCGGGACACTGAAGCTTTCTTT.

This chain joins TRBV27 and TRBJ2-7, with D unresolved. V lost 3 bases to trimming and J lost 1 base, with 10 bases between them. This CDR3 comprises 14 residues. Per the germline V gene, CDR1 is MNHEY and CDR2 is SMNVEV (reference sequence). CDR3: CASSFSADSYEQYF. DNA of the CDR3: TGTGCCAGCAGTTTCTCGGCTGATTCCTACGAGCAGTACTTC.